The 5 T cell receptor beta chains below come from one sample, sequenced in a study of identifying expanded T cells in peripheral blood. This table comes from immunoSEQ multiplex PCR, and its TCRdb copy is limited to in-frame clones, with some not included. Of 110,000 or so clones in the sample, about 88% were seen once. The sequencing sample was made of blood. These receptors all stem from a person between 18 and 75 years old in good health.

This clone was seen a few times. The chain uses TRBV28 and TRBJ2-1, with 7 positions matching TRBD2. This CDR3 has 15 residues. Germline CDR1 is MDHEN and CDR2 is SYDVKM. The ends lost 1 base at V and 5 bases at J; junction bases unmatched: 5. CDR3 DNA: TGTGCCAGCAGTTTATTGTCGAGCGGGAACAATGAGCAGTTCTTC. Translation: CASSLLSSGNNEQFF. Supplemented by reference TRBV28 and TRBJ2-1, the full variable domain reads DVKVTQSSRYLVKRTGEKVFLECVQDMDHENMFWYRQDPGLGLRLIYFSYDVKMKEKGDIPEGYSVSREKKERFSLILESASTNQTSMYLCASSLLSSGNNEQFFGPGTRLTVL.

The chain employs TRBV28 and TRBJ2-5, with no clear D. V lost 5 bases, J lost 11 bases, and 12 bases lay in between. This CDR3 comprises 11 residues. Germline V gene data show CDR1 as MDHEN and CDR2 as SYDVKM. The CDR3 spells CASSRGTMQYF. The CDR3 nucleotides are TGTGCCAGCAGTAGAGGTACTATGCAGTACTTC. The variable domain in full, with the rest retrieved from reference TRBV28 and TRBJ2-5, is DVKVTQSSRYLVKRTGEKVFLECVQDMDHENMFWYRQDPGLGLRLIYFSYDVKMKEKGDIPEGYSVSREKKERFSLILESASTNQTSMYLCASSRGTMQYFGPGTRLLVL.

The chain employs TRBV29-1 and TRBJ2-5, with unresolved D. The V end lost 8 bases, the J end lost 2 bases, and 6 bases lay between the germline ends. The CDR3 spans 10 residues. CDR1 is SQVTM, CDR2 ANQGSEA, per germline. Here the CDR3 reads CSSEQETQYF. The CDR3 DNA follows: TGCAGCTCTGAACAAGAGACCCAGTACTTC.

V usage is TRBV23-1 and J usage is TRBJ2-7, with 13 bases that match TRBD2. TRBV23-1 is labeled an ORF, and its function is uncertain. After removal of 0 bases from V and 6 bases from J, the junction contained 5 bases not matched to a gene. CDR3 length equals 16 residues. This CDR3 reads CASSQSRLAGGCEQYF. As DNA, the CDR3 is TGCGCCAGCAGTCAATCCCGACTAGCGGGAGGTTGCGAGCAGTACTTC.

The chain joins TRBV2 to TRBJ2-1; 8 bases align to TRBD2. Losses at the gene ends were 3 bases for V and 2 bases for J; bases not matched to a gene: 6. The CDR3 length is 16 residues. Germline-derived CDR1 and CDR2 are SNHLY and FYNNEI. DNA for the CDR3: TGTGCCAGCAGTGATGGGCGGGAGGCGACCTACAATGAGCAGTTCTTC. Protein sequence: CASSDGREATYNEQFF.